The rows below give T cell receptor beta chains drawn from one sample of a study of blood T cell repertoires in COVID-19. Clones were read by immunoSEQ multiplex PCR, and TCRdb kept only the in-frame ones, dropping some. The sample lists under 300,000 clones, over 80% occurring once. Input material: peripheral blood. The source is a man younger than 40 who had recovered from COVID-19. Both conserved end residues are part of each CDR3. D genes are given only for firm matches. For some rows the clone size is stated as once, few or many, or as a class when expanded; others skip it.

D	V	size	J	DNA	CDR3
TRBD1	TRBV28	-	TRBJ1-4	TGTGCCAGCGCCCCGGGACAGATAAATGAAAAACTGTTTTTT	CASAPGQINEKLFF
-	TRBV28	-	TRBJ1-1	TGTGCCAGCATCAGACAGGTAATGAACACTGAAGCTTTCTTT	CASIRQVMNTEAFF
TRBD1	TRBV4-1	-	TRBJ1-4	TGCGCCAGCAGCCCGCGCCTCGGGACAGGGGGCCGAAAACTGTTTTTT	CASSPRLGTGGRKLFF
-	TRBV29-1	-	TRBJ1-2	TGCAGCGTTGAAGAGACACAGTACTATGGCTACACCTTC	CSVEETQYYGYTF
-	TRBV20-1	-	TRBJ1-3	TGCAGTGCTAGTCAGGGGAGATCAGGAAACACCATATATTTT	CSASQGRSGNTIYF
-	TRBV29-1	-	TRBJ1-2	TGCAGCGTTGTTGTAGGGGCCAGAAACTATGGCTACACCTTC	CSVVVGARNYGYTF
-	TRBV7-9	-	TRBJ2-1	TGTGCCAGCAGCTTCAGCAATGAGCAGTTCTTC	CASSFSNEQFF
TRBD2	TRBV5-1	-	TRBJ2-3	TGCGCCAGCAGCTTGCCGCGGGAGAGCACAGATACGCAGTATTTT	CASSLPRESTDTQYF
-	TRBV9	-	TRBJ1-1	TGTGCCAGCAGCGCCACTTATTCAGGGGTACTCACTGAAGCTTTCTTT	CASSATYSGVLTEAFF
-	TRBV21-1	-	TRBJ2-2	TGTGCCAGCAGCATCCGCCTATACAGGGGGGGGACCGGGGAGCTGTTTTTT	CASSIRLYRGGTGELFF
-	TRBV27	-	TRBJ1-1	TGTGCCAGCAGTCGACGGGGGGTCAACACTGAAGCTTTCTTT	CASSRRGVNTEAFF
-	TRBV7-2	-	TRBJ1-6	TGTGCCAGCAGCTTAGCGTCGGGCAGGGATAATTCACCCCTCCACTTT	CASSLASGRDNSPLHF
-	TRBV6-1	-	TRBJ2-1	TGTGCCAGCAGTGAAAGGTTTAGCTCTGAGCAGTTCTTC	CASSERFSSEQFF
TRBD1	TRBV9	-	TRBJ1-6	TGTGCCAGCAGCGTAGGCACAGGGGGAAGTTCACCCCTCCACTTT	CASSVGTGGSSPLHF
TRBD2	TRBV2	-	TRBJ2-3	TGTGCCAGCAAGGGACTAGCGGGGTCCACAGATACGCAGTATTTT	CASKGLAGSTDTQYF
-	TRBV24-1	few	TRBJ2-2	TGTGCCACCAGTGAGCCCGACGGGGGGAACACCGGGGAGCTGTTTTTT	CATSEPDGGNTGELFF
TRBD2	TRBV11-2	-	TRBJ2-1	TGTGCCAGCAGCATCGGGGGGAGCTCCTACAATGAGCAGTTCTTC	CASSIGGSSYNEQFF
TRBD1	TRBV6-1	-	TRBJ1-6	TGTGCCAGCAGAGCGAGACAGGGTGAGACACCCCTCCACTTT	CASRARQGETPLHF
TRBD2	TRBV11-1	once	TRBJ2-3	TGTGCCAGCAGCCGAGCCGTAGCGGGGGGCCCAGATACGCAGTATTTT	CASSRAVAGGPDTQYF
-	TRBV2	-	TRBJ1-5	TGTGCCAGCAGCCAGCGGGCGGCTAGCAATCAGCCCCAGCATTTT	CASSQRAASNQPQHF
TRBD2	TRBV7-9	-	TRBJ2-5	TGTGCCAGCAGCTTAGACCACGGACTAGCGGGAACTCAAGAGACCCAGTACTTC	CASSLDHGLAGTQETQYF
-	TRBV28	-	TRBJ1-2	TGTGCCAGCAGCCGATTGGTCAGCGGAGCTAACTATGGCTACACCTTC	CASSRLVSGANYGYTF
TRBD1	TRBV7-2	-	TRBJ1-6	TGTGCCAGCAGCTCCCACGCTACAGGGGAATGGTCACCCCTCCACTTT	CASSSHATGEWSPLHF
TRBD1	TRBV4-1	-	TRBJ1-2	TGCGCCAGCAGCCTTGGACAGGGGGCTTCCCAGGGGAGCTACACCTTC	CASSLGQGASQGSYTF
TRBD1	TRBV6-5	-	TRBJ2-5	TGTGCCAGCAGTTACCAGGGGGCTGCGGGGACCCAGTACTTC	CASSYQGAAGTQYF
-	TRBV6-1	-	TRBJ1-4	TGTGCCAGCAGTGAAGCAGGGGGGGTGGGTGAACTGTTTTTT	CASSEAGGVGELFF
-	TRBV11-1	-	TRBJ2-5	TGTGCCAGCACCCAAAGACTAGAAGAGACCCAGTACTTC	CASTQRLEETQYF
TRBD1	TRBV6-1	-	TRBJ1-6	TGTGCCAGCAGTGAAGCCAAAACAGGGGGATCACCCCTCCACTTT	CASSEAKTGGSPLHF
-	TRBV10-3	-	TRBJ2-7	TGTGCCACCCAAACCGGGGGGCCCTACGAGCAGTACTTC	CATQTGGPYEQYF
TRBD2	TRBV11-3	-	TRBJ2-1	TGTGCCAGCAGTCGAGCGGGGGCGATTTACAATGAGCAGTTCTTC	CASSRAGAIYNEQFF
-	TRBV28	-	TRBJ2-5	TGTGCCAGCAGTTTAAGGGGGATAGCTCCACAAGAGACCCAGTACTTC	CASSLRGIAPQETQYF
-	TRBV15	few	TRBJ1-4	TGTGCCACCAGCAGAGGAAGCCGGACTGCAACTAATGAAAAACTGTTTTTT	CATSRGSRTATNEKLFF
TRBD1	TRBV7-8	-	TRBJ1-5	TGTGCCAGCAGCCAGGGACAGCGAGATCAGCCCCAGCATTTT	CASSQGQRDQPQHF
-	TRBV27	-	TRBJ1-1	TGTGCCAGCAGACCCTCGGGGGGTCTTGAAGCTTTCTTT	CASRPSGGLEAFF
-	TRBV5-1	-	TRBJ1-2	TGCGCCAGCAGCCGGAGAGCAGACGAAAACTATGGCTACACCTTC	CASSRRADENYGYTF
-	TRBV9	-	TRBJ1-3	TGTGCCAGCAGCGTAGGCCCAGGGGAAAGTGGAAACACCATATATTTT	CASSVGPGESGNTIYF
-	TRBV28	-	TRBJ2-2	TGTGCCAGCTGCGGCGTGAACACCGGGGAGCTGTTTTTT	CASCGVNTGELFF
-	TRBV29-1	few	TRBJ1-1	TGCAGCGTTGTTCCCCCTCCCGGACTAGGCACTGAAGCTTTCTTT	CSVVPPPGLGTEAFF
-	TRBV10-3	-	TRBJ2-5	TGTGCCATCAGTGAGTCATCGGAGACCCAGTACTTC	CAISESSETQYF
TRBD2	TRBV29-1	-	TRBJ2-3	TGCAGCGTTGACGGGGCGGCTAGCGGGGGTTCAGATACGCAGTATTTT	CSVDGAASGGSDTQYF
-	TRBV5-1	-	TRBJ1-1	TGCGCCAGCAGCTTGGGTCAGGGGTACACTGAAGCTTTCTTT	CASSLGQGYTEAFF
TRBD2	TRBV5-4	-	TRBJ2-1	TGTGCCAGCAGACGATCCCCGGGACTAGCGGGGGACAATGAGCAGTTCTTC	CASRRSPGLAGDNEQFF
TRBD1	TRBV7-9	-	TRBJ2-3	TGTGCCAGCAGCTTAGCGAAGGGGGCCGTGTGGGACACAGATACGCAGTATTTT	CASSLAKGAVWDTDTQYF
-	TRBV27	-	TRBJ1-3	TGTGCCAGCAGGCCGGCCGGAGGCTCTGGAAACACCATATATTTT	CASRPAGGSGNTIYF
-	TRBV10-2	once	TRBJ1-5	TGCGCCAGCGATCGGGACAACAATCAGCCCCAGCATTTT	CASDRDNNQPQHF
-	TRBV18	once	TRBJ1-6	TGTGCCAGCTCACCACCGGACAGAAGCTATAATTCACCCCTCCACTTT	CASSPPDRSYNSPLHF
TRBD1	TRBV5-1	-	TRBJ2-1	TGCGCCAGCAGCTTTGGGACAGGGGTCGATGAGCAGTTCTTC	CASSFGTGVDEQFF
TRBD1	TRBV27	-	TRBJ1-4	TGTGCCAGCAGTGAAACGTCCGGGACAGGGCATGAAAAACTGTTTTTT	CASSETSGTGHEKLFF
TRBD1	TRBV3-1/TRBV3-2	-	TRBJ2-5	TGTGCCAGCAGTCCGGGACAGAAAGAGACCCAGTACTTC	CASSPGQKETQYF
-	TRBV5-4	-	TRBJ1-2	TGTGCCAGCAGCATACAGGGCGCCTATGGCTACACCTTC	CASSIQGAYGYTF
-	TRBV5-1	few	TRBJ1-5	TGCGCCAGCAGCTTGGGCCAGGGTGACCAGCCCCAGCATTTT	CASSLGQGDQPQHF
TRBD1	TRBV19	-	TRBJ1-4	TGTGCCAGTAGTACCCGGACAGGGGCTAATGAAAAACTGTTTTTT	CASSTRTGANEKLFF
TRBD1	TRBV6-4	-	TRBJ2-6	TGTGCCAGCAGTCCTCAACAGGGGTCTGGGGCCAACGTCCTGACTTTC	CASSPQQGSGANVLTF
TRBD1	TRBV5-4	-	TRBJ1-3	TGTGCCAGCAGCTTTGACCCAGGGGGCAGTGGAAACACCATATATTTT	CASSFDPGGSGNTIYF
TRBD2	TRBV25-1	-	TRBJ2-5	TGTGCCAGCAGTGTCCGGACTAGCGGGGGGGCCGGGGAGACCCAGTACTTC	CASSVRTSGGAGETQYF
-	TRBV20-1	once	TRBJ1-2	TGCAGTGCCTCAGGGGCTTGGGGCTACACCTTC	CSASGAWGYTF
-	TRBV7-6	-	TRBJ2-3	TGTGCCAGCAGTCCGATAACAGCAGATACGCAGTATTTT	CASSPITADTQYF
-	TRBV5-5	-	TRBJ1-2	TGTGCCAGCAGCTTGGAAGGGGAAGGGGGCTACACCTTC	CASSLEGEGGYTF
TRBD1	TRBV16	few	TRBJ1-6	TGTGCCAGCAGCCAAGCACAGGGGAAGGCTAATTCACCCCTCCACTTT	CASSQAQGKANSPLHF